This TCR beta chain is from a study of cytomegalovirus exposure and HLA in healthy donors. General study points: A later analysis reportedly identified an Asian-associated ancestry cluster as carrying fewer N-insertions than the 666-donor mean.

PCR primers comprised 60 Vbeta and 13 Jbeta primers. TCRdb's table, derived via immunoSEQ multiplex PCR, lists solely in-frame clones and lacks some. This table holds 150,000 to 170,000 clones, about 84% found once. The CDR3 has 15 amino acids. The V and J ends lost 5 bases and 4 bases respectively, with 12 bases between them. Germline V CDR1 and CDR2: SGHVS, FQNEAQ. With respect to this clone: The antigen is undetermined.

Specimen: PBMCs. V gene TRBV7-8 combines with J gene TRBJ2-6; D perhaps matches TRBD2 (6 bases). The sequence was collected from a woman aged 40 to 50 in good health and CMV-seropositive. The CDR3 here is CASSLGGSGANVLTF. The CDR3 coding sequence is TGTGCCAGCAGCCTCGGGGGATCGGGGGCCAACGTCCTGACTTTC.